This TCR beta chain was recovered during a study of Graves' ophthalmopathy and Graves' hyperthyroidism. Turning to the study itself: The blood sample was drawn at first diagnosis and before any treatment.

Germline V CDR1 and CDR2: SGDLS, YYNGEE. The germline V and J ends were trimmed by 0 bases and 6 bases, with 10 bases remaining between them. This CDR3 comprises 13 residues. For repertoire sequencing, the TCR beta CDR3 regions were amplified from RNA transcripts. Second-round multiplex PCR came after a first-round RT-PCR that employed HTBI primers. MiXCR, run by TCRdb on the multiplex PCR reads, gives a single entry per CDR3 protein. The data contain approximately 160,000 distinct CDR3 sequences, 37% of them singletons. In donors with ophthalmopathy, activity was moderate-to-severe, with CAS ≥3, NOSPECS ≥4 and duration under 3 months. No donor had other autoimmune disease, uncontrolled infection, pregnancy or lactation.

The V call is TRBV9, the J call TRBJ2-7, with D tentatively TRBD1 or TRBD2 (5 bases each). Sample: peripheral blood. This sequence was found in a woman in her 40s with Graves' ophthalmopathy. CDR3 nucleotides: TGTGCCAGCAGCGTAGCTGGGACCCGCGAGCAGTACTTC. Protein: CASSVAGTREQYF.